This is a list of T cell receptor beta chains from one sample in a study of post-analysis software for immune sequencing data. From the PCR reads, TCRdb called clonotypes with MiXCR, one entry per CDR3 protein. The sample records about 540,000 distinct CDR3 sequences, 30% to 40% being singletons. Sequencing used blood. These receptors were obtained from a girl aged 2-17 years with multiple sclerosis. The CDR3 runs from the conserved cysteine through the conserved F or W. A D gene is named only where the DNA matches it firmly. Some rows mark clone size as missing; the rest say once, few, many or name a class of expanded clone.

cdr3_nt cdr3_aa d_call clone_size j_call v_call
TGTGCCAGCAGTTTATTGGGGCACAGCAATCAGCCCCAGCATTTT CASSLLGHSNQPQHF - few TRBJ1-5 TRBV27
TGTGCCAGCAGTTTGTTGTTCGGGAGTAATGAAAAACTGTTTTTT CASSLLFGSNEKLFF - few TRBJ1-4 TRBV27
TGTGCCACCAGCAGGGACCCGGGACAGGGTTCACCCCTCCACTTT CATSRDPGQGSPLHF TRBD1 - TRBJ1-6 TRBV15
TGCAGTGCTACCCGGGACGATCGGAGGACCCAGTACTTC CSATRDDRRTQYF - - TRBJ2-5 TRBV20-1
TGTGCCAGCAGCTCGAGGGACAGCCCCCCTTCTGAAGCTTTCTTT CASSSRDSPPSEAFF TRBD1 - TRBJ1-1 TRBV9
TGCAGTGCTAGAGATTTCACAGGCCAAGAGACCCAGTACTTC CSARDFTGQETQYF - - TRBJ2-5 TRBV20-1
TGCAGTGCTAACCCAGGCCCGCGCACAGATACGCAGTATTTT CSANPGPRTDTQYF - - TRBJ2-3 TRBV20-1
TGTGCCAGCAGCCCCTCGTCAGCGGGGGGTAGTGGCGAGCAGTACTTC CASSPSSAGGSGEQYF TRBD2 few TRBJ2-7 TRBV4-2
TGTGCCAGCAGCTTAAGAGCAAGAAGCGGCGCAGATACGCAGTATTTT CASSLRARSGADTQYF - - TRBJ2-3 TRBV7-3
TGTGCCAGCAGCTTGGCGGGCGTGGCACAGGGCAGCTCCTATAATTCACCCCTCCACTTT CASSLAGVAQGSSYNSPLHF - few TRBJ1-6 TRBV7-2
TGTGCCAGCAGTGGGAGAACAGGGGCAAACACTGAAGCTTTCTTT CASSGRTGANTEAFF TRBD1 - TRBJ1-1 TRBV5-5
TGTGCCAGCAGCCTCGCCGGGGAGGGCAAGTATAGCTACACCTTC CASSLAGEGKYSYTF - - TRBJ1-2 TRBV28
TGTGCCAGCAGCTTGTTACAGGGAACTAATGAAAAACTGTTTTTT CASSLLQGTNEKLFF - - TRBJ1-4 TRBV5-6
TGTGCCAGCGGGCAGGGACAGGGGCGCACAGATACGCAGTATTTT CASGQGQGRTDTQYF TRBD1 - TRBJ2-3 TRBV27
TGCGCCAGCAGTGAGTTGGCAGGGAAGTACGAGCAGTACTTC CASSELAGKYEQYF - - TRBJ2-7 TRBV10-2
TGTGCCAGCAGACCCAATAGCGGGCCCTATGGCTACACCTTC CASRPNSGPYGYTF - - TRBJ1-2 TRBV6-1
TGCGCCAGCAGCTTGGCCGAGGCGGGGGAGACCCAGTACTTC CASSLAEAGETQYF - few TRBJ2-5 TRBV5-1
TGTGCCACCAGCAGAGAAGGCAGGGGAGGCTACGAGCAGTACTTC CATSREGRGGYEQYF - - TRBJ2-7 TRBV15
TGTGCCAGCAGCTTAGCGGCAGGGGGAAGCACTGAAGCTTTCTTT CASSLAAGGSTEAFF TRBD1 few TRBJ1-1 TRBV7-6
TGTGCCAGCAGTTTCCAGGGGGCATGGGAGCAGTACTTC CASSFQGAWEQYF TRBD1 once TRBJ2-5 TRBV12-3/TRBV12-4
TGTGCCAGCAGTTTAATAGGACAGATTACCTATGGCTACACCTTC CASSLIGQITYGYTF - few TRBJ1-2 TRBV12-3/TRBV12-4
TGTGCCAGCAGCCGAACTAGCGGGGGGGCATTTGAGCAGTTCTTC CASSRTSGGAFEQFF TRBD2 once TRBJ2-1 TRBV11-2